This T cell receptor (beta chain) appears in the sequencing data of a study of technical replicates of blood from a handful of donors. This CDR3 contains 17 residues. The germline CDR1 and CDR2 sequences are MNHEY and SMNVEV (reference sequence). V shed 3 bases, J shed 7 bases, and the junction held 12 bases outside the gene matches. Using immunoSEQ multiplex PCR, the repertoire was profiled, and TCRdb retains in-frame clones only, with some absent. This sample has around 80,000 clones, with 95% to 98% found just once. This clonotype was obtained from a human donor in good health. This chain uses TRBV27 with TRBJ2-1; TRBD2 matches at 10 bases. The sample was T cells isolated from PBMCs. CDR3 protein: CASSFFTRAGGFNEQFF. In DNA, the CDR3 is TGTGCCAGCAGTTTTTTTACCCGAGCGGGAGGGTTTAATGAGCAGTTCTTC.